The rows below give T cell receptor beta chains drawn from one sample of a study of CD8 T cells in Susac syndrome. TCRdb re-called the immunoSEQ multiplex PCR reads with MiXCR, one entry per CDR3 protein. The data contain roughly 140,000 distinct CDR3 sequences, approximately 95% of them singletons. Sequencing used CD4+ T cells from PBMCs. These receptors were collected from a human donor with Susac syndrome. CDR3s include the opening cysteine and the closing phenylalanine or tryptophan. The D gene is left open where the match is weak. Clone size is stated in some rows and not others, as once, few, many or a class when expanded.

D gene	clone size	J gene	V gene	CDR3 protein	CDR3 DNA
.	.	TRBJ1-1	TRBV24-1	CATSDGSRASGTEAFF	TGTGCCACCAGTGATGGATCCAGGGCCTCGGGCACTGAAGCTTTCTTT
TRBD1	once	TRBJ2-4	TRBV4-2	CASSQDDRAGNIQYF	TGTGCCAGCAGCCAAGACGACAGGGCGGGAAACATTCAGTACTTC
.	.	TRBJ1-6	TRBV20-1	CSAEGGFLNNSPLHF	TGCAGTGCCGAAGGGGGATTTCTAAATAATTCACCCCTCCACTTT
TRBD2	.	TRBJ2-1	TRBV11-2	CASSIGTSGGVEQFF	TGTGCCAGCAGCATCGGGACTAGCGGGGGAGTTGAGCAGTTCTTC
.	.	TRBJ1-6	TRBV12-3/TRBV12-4	CASSLTANSPLHF	TGTGCCAGCAGTTTGACAGCAAATTCACCCCTCCACTTT
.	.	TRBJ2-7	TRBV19	CASSGRGPGYEQYF	TGTGCCAGTAGTGGGAGGGGGCCCGGCTACGAGCAGTACTTC
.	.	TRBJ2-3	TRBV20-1	CSARLGAGDTQYF	TGCAGTGCTAGGCTGGGGGCGGGGGATACGCAGTATTTT
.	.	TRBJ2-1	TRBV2	CASSGLGGYEQFF	TGTGCCAGCAGCGGACTAGGGGGCTATGAGCAGTTCTTC
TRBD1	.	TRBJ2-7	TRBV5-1	CASTGTGVHEQYF	TGCGCCAGCACCGGGACAGGGGTCCACGAGCAGTACTTC
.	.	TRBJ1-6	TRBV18	CASSPRETASPLHF	TGTGCCAGCTCACCAAGGGAGACGGCTTCACCCCTCCACTTT